This TCR beta chain appears in the sequencing data of a study of T cell responses to AZD1222 COVID-19 vaccine. On the study more broadly: Investigators merged groups given second doses at roughly 4 or roughly 12 weeks. Study outcomes and limitations: White British donors predominated, females outnumbered males, and clonal diversity was possibly underestimated. Within unmutated variant regions lay the reported targets of nearly half of spike-specific TCRs.

The V and J ends lost 5 bases and 7 bases respectively, with 8 bases between them. The CDR3 contains 12 residues. Germline V gene data show CDR1 as MNHEY and CDR2 as SVGEGT. The repertoire was sequenced with immunoSEQ multiplex PCR; TCRdb's copy has only in-frame clones and lacks some. The sample includes 46,000 or so clones, around 80% of them seen just once. This clone was counted only a few times. Its antigen is as yet unknown. The TCR originated in an adult in good health. The chain carries TRBV6-2 or TRBV6-3 and TRBJ2-2, with unresolved D. Sequencing used peripheral blood, obtained on day 0 of AZD1222 vaccination. The CDR3 coding sequence is TGTGCCAGCAGTACCCGGAGCGGGGAGCTGTTTTTT. It codes for CASSTRSGELFF.